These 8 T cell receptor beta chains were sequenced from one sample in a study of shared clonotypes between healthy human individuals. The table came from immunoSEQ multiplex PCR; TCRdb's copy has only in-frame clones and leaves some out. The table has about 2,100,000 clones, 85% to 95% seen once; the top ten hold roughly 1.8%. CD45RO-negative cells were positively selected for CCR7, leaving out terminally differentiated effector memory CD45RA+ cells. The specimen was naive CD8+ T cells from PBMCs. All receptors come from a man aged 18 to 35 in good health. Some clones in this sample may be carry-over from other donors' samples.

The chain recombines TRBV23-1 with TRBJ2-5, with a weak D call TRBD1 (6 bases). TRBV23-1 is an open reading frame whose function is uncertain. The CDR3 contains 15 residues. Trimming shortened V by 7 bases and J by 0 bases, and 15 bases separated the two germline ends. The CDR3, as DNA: TGCGCCAGCACTTGGACAGACCGGTACCAAGAGACCCAGTACTTC. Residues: CASTWTDRYQETQYF.

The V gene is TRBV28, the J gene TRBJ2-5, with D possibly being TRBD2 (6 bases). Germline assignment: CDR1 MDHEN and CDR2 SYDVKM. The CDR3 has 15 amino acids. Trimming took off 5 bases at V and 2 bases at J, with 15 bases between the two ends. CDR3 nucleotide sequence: TGTGCCAGCAGTCTGGAGGGACTGATACAAGAGACCCAGTACTTC. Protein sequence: CASSLEGLIQETQYF.

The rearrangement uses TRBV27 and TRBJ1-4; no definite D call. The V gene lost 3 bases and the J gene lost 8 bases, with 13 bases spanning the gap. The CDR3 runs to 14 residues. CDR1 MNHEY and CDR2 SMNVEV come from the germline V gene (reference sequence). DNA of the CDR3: TGTGCCAGCAGTTTTAGTCCAAACGGGGAAAAACTGTTTTTT. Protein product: CASSFSPNGEKLFF.

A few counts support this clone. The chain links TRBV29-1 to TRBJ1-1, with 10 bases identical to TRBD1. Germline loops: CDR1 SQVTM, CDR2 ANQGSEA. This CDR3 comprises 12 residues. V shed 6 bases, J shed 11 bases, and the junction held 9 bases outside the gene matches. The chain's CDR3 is CSVLGTGVPAFF. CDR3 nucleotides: TGCAGCGTCCTAGGGACAGGGGTTCCGGCTTTCTTT.

CDR3 protein: CASSQEEGLAGSSYNEQFF. The CDR3 region has the DNA TGCGCCAGCAGCCAAGAGGAAGGACTAGCGGGGAGCTCCTACAATGAGCAGTTCTTC. The chain has TRBV4-1 and TRBJ2-1; TRBD2 matches at 12 bases. Trimming at V came to 0 bases and at J to 0 bases, leaving 6 bases not matched to a gene. The CDR3 length is 19 residues. Looked up from germline, CDR1 is MGHRA and CDR2 is YSYEKL.

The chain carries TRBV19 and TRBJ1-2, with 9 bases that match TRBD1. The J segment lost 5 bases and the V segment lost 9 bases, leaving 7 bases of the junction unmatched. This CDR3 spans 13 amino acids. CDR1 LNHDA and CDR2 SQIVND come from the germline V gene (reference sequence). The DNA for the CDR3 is TGTGCCAGCAAGGGGGACAGGGTATATGGCTACACCTTC. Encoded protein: CASKGDRVYGYTF.

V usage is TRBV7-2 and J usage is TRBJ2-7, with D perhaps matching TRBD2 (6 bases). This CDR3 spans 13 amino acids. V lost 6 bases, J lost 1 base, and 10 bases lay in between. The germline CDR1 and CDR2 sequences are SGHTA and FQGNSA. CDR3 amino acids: CASSSGVSYEQYF. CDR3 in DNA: TGTGCCAGCAGTTCGGGAGTGTCCTACGAGCAGTACTTC.

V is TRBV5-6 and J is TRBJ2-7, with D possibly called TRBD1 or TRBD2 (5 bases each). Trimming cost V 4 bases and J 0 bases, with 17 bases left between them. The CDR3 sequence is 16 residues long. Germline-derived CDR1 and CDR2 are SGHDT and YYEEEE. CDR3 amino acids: CASSSTGAQSSYEQYF. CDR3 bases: TGTGCCAGCAGCAGTACCGGGGCCCAAAGCTCCTACGAGCAGTACTTC.